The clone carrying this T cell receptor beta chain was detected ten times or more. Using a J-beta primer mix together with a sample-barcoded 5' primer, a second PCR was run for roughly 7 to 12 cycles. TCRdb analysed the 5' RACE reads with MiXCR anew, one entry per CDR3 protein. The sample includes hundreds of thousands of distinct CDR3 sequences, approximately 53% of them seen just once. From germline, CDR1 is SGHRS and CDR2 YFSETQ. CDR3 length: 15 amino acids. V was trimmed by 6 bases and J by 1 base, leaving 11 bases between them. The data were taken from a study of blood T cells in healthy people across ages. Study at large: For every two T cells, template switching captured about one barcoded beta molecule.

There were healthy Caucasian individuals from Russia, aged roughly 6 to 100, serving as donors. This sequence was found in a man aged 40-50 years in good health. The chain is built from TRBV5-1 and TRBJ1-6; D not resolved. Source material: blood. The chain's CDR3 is CASKVFGSYNSPLHF. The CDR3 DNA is TGCGCCAGCAAAGTTTTTGGGTCCTATAATTCACCCCTCCACTTT.